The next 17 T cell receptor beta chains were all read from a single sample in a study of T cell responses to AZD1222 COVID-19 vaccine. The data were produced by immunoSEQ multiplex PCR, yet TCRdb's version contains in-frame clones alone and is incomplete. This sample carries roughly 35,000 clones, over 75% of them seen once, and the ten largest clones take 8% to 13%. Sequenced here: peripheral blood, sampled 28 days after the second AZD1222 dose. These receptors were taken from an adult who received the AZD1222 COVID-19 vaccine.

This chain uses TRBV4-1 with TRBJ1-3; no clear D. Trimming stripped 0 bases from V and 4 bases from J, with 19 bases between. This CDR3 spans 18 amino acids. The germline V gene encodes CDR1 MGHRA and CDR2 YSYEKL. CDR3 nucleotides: TGCGCCAGCAGCCAAGAAAAGTTCGACTCTCTGGGCGGAAACACCATATATTTT. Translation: CASSQEKFDSLGGNTIYF.

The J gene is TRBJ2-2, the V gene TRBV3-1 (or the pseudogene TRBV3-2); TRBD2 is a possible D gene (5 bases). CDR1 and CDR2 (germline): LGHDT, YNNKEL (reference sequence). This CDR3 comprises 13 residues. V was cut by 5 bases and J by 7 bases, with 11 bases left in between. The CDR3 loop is CASSYLADGELFF. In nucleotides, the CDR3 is TGTGCCAGCAGCTATCTAGCAGACGGGGAGCTGTTTTTT.

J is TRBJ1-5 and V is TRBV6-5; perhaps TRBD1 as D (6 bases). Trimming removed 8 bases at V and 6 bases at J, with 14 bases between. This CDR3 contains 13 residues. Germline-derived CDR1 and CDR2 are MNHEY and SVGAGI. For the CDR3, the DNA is TGTGCCAGCTCGGGGGGCGCGGGTCAGCCCCAGCATTTT. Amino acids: CASSGGAGQPQHF.

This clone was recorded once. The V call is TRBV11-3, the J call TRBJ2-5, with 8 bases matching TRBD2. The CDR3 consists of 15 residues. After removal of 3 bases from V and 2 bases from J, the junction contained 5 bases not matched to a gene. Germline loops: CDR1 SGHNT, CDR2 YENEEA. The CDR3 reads CASSLRAGAQETQYF. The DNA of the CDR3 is TGTGCCAGCAGCTTGAGAGCGGGGGCTCAAGAGACCCAGTACTTC.

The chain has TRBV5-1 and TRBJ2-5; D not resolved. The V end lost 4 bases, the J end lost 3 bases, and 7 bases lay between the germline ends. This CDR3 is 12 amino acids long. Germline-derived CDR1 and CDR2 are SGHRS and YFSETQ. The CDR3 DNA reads TGCGCCAGCAGCCAGACCAAAGAGACCCAGTACTTC. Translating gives CASSQTKETQYF. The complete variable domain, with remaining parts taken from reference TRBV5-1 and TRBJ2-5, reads KAGVTQTPRYLIKTRGQQVTLSCSPISGHRSVSWYQQTPGQGLQFLFEYFSETQRNKGNFPGRFSGRQFSNSRSEMNVSTLELGDSALYLCASSQTKETQYFGPGTRLLVL.

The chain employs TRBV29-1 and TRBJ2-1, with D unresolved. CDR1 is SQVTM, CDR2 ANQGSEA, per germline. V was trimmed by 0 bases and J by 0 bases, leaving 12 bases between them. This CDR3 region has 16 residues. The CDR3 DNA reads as TGCAGCGTTGAAGATCCCGCAAGGGCCTCCTACAATGAGCAGTTCTTC. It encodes CSVEDPARASYNEQFF.

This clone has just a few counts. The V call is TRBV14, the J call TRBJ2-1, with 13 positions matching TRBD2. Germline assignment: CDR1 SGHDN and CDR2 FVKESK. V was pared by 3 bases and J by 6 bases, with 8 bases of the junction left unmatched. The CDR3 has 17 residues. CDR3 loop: CASSQLKTSGGFNEQFF. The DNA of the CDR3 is TGTGCCAGCAGCCAGCTCAAGACTAGCGGGGGGTTCAATGAGCAGTTCTTC.

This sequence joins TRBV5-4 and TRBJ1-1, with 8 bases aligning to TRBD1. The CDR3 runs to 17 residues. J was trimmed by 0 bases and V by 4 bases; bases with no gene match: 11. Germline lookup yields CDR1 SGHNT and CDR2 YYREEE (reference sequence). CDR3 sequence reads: CASSTDSGGFMNTEAFF. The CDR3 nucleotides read TGTGCCAGCAGCACCGATTCAGGGGGCTTTATGAACACTGAAGCTTTCTTT.

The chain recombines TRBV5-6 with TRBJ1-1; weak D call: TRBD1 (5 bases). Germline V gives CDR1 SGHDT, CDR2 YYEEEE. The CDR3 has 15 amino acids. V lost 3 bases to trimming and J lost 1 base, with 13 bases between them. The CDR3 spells CASSSLDRKNTEAFF. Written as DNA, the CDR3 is TGTGCCAGCAGCTCCCTAGACAGAAAGAACACTGAAGCTTTCTTT.

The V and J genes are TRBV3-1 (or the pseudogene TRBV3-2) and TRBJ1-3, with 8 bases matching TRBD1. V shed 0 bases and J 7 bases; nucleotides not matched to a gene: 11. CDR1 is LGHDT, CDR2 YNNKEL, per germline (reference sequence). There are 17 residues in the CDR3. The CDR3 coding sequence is TGTGCCAGCAGCCAAGATTTTACGACAGGGGCCGGGAACACCATATATTTT. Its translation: CASSQDFTTGAGNTIYF.

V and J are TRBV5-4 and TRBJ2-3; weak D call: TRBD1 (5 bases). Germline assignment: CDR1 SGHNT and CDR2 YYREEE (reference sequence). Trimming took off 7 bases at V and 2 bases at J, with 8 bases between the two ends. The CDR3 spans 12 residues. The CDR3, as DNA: TGTGCCAGCTGGGGCGACACAGATACGCAGTATTTT. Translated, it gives CASWGDTDTQYF.

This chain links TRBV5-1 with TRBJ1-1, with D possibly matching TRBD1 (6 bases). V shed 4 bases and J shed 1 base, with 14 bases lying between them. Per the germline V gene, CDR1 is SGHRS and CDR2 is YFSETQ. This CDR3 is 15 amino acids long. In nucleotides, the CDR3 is TGCGCCAGCAGCCCAACAGGGAAGACGAACACTGAAGCTTTCTTT. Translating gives CASSPTGKTNTEAFF.

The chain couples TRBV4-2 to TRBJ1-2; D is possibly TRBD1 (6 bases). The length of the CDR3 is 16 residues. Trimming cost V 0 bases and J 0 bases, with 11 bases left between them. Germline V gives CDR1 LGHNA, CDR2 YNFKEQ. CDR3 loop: CASSQDRGRANYGYTF. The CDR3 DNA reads TGTGCCAGCAGCCAAGATCGGGGGCGAGCTAACTATGGCTACACCTTC.

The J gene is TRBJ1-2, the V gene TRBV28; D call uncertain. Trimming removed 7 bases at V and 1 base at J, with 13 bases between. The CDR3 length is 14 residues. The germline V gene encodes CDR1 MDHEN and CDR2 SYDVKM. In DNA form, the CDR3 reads TGTGCCAGCACTCCATTGGGGAGTAACTATGGCTACACCTTC. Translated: CASTPLGSNYGYTF.

The CDR3 reads CASSLMGVTEAFF. As DNA, the CDR3 is TGTGCCAGCAGCTTGATGGGGGTGACTGAAGCTTTCTTT. The chain carries TRBV5-6 and TRBJ1-1, with D perhaps TRBD1 (5 bases). CDR1 is SGHDT and CDR2 is YYEEEE in the germline V gene. The CDR3 spans 13 residues. V dropped 1 base and J dropped 5 bases, with 9 bases sitting between them. The full variable domain, completed using reference TRBV5-6 and TRBJ1-1, is DAGVTQSPTHLIKTRGQQVTLRCSPKSGHDTVSWYQQALGQGPQFIFQYYEEEERQRGNFPDRFSGHQFPNYSSELNVNALLLGDSALYLCASSLMGVTEAFFGQGTRLTVV.

The CDR3, as DNA: TGTGCCAGTGGACGACAGGAGCTCCGTGGGAACACCATATATTTT. This encodes CASGRQELRGNTIYF. The V call is TRBV19, the J call TRBJ1-3, with D perhaps matching TRBD1 (6 bases). Between the trimmed V and J ends, which lost 8 bases and 7 bases, there was a span of 21 bases. This CDR3 region has 15 residues. CDR1 LNHDA and CDR2 SQIVND come from the germline V gene (reference sequence).

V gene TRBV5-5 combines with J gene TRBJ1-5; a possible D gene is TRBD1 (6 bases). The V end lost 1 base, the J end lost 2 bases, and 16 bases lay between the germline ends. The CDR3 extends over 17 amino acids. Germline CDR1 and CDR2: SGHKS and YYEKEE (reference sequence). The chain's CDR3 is CASSLFAGDVGNQPQHF. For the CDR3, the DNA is TGTGCCAGCAGCTTGTTTGCAGGGGATGTTGGCAATCAGCCCCAGCATTTT.